This T cell receptor beta chain was observed in a study of blood T cell repertoires in COVID-19. CDR3 size: 11 residues. Trimming cost V 5 bases and J 8 bases, with 7 bases left between them. The germline V gene has CDR1 SGHAT and CDR2 FQNNGV. Measured with immunoSEQ multiplex PCR; TCRdb has only the in-frame clones, and not every one. The data show 130,000 or so clones, 84% seen once. The V call is TRBV11-2, the J call TRBJ1-5, with a possible D match to TRBD1 (6 bases). Sequencing was done on a sample of PBMCs or T cells enriched from blood (not recorded which). The TCR was taken from a man between 35 and 55 years old with acute COVID-19. CDR3 sequence (DNA): TGTGCCAGCAGCCCAGGGGAGCCCCAGCATTTT. Protein product: CASSPGEPQHF.